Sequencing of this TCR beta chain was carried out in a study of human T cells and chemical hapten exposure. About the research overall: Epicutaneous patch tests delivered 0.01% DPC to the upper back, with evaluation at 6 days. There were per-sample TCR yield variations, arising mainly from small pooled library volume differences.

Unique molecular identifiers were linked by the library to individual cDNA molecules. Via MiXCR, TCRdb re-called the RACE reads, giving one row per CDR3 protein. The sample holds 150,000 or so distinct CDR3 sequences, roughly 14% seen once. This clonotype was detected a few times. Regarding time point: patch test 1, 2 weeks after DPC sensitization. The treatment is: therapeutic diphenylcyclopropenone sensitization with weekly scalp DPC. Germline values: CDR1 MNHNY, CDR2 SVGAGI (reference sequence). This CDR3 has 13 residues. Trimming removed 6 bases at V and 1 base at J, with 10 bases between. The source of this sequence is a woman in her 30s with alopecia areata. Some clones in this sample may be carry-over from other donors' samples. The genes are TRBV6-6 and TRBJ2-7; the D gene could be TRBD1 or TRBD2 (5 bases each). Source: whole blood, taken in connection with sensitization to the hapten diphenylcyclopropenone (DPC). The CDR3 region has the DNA TGTGCCAGCAGCGGGGCAAGGTCCTACGAGCAGTACTTC. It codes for CASSGARSYEQYF.